Below, 9 T cell receptor beta chains from the same sample are listed, as sequenced in a study of glioma-infiltrating T cells (TCRdb year 2016). The listed sequencing device is Illumina MiSeq. The iRepertoire nested amplicon-rescue multiplex PCR (arm-PCR) platform was used to amplify TCR alpha and beta CDR3 regions from RNA. Clones were called with MiXCR by TCRdb after fastp trimmed the public reads at Q25, and only in-frame beta chains were retained. Each CDR3 protein appears once, grouped with its most common genes and DNA. The sample records around 190,000 distinct CDR3 sequences, more than 25% of which are singletons. 20% of the sample is held by the ten biggest clonotypes. The sample consisted of glioma tissue, nonneoplastic brain tissue, or PBMCs (not recorded which). Receptors were obtained from a human donor with low-grade glioma or glioblastoma, undergoing nonglioma brain surgery, or in good health (not recorded which).

This clonotype was seen repeatedly, ten times or more. The genes are TRBV25-1 and TRBJ2-4; D gene ambiguous. This CDR3 region has 15 residues. The germline gives CDR1 MGHDK, CDR2 SYGVNS. The V end was cut by 6 bases, the J end by 5 bases, with 17 bases between. CDR3 in amino acids: CASSPSRNLQNIQYF. CDR3 sequence (DNA): TGTGCCAGCAGCCCTTCTAGGAATCTCCAAAACATTCAGTACTTC.

This clonotype has only a few counts. Given a much more abundant clone one base away, this may be a read error. This is likely a read error, given that the CDR3 carries no conserved phenylalanine or tryptophan at its end. Because the CDR3's place on the DNA is in doubt, the DNA is left out and the CDR3 is given as listed by TCRdb. The rearrangement links TRBV7-2 to TRBJ2-5. The CDR3 extends over 11 residues, inclusive of both ends. The germline CDR1 and CDR2 sequences are SGHTA and FQGNSA. The CDR3 region is CASSLLVTKYL.

In this sample, this clonotype turned up many times. This sequence joins TRBV7-9 and TRBJ1-5, with 8 bases aligning to TRBD1. From germline, CDR1 is SEHNR and CDR2 FQNEAQ (reference sequence). The CDR3 is made up of 17 amino acids. V trimming: 1 base; J trimming: 7 bases; junction bases outside the gene matches: 12. This CDR3 is CASSLVKRQDRDQPQHF. The DNA for the CDR3 is TGTGCCAGCAGCTTAGTCAAGCGACAGGACAGGGACCAGCCCCAGCATTTT.

Points on this clonotype: Just one base apart from a much larger clone, this may be a read error. The chain couples TRBV7-2 to TRBJ1-1; tentatively, D is TRBD1 (5 bases). V lost 3 bases to trimming and J lost 1 base, with 15 bases between them. The germline gives CDR1 SGHTA, CDR2 FQGNSA. This CDR3 comprises 16 residues. CDR3 sequence reads: CASSLRGCGGNTEAFF. In DNA, the CDR3 is TGTGCCAGCAGCTTGAGAGGATGTGGGGGGAACACTGAAGCTTTCTTT.

J is TRBJ1-5 and V is TRBV27, with 9 bases fitting TRBD1. CDR1 MNHEY and CDR2 SMNVEV come from the germline V gene (reference sequence). V shed 6 bases, J shed 6 bases, and the junction held 6 bases outside the gene matches. The CDR3 has 14 residues. CDR3 nucleotides: TGTGCCAGCAGACCGGGACAGGGCGGTCAGCCCCAGCATTTT. It specifies CASRPGQGGQPQHF.

As to this clonotype: Relative to the germline gene, one junction end is altered; a read error may explain this. V gene TRBV20-1 combines with J gene TRBJ1-2; no firm D call. Germline V lookup: CDR1 DFQATT, CDR2 SNEGSKA (reference sequence). The CDR3 is made up of 11 amino acids. The CDR3 spells CSATYRYVYTF. Here the CDR3 DNA reads TGCAGTGCTACCTATAGGTATGTCTACACCTTC.

In this sample, this clonotype turned up many times. The J gene is TRBJ1-1, the V gene TRBV19, with 7 nucleotides matching TRBD1. With 7 bases clipped from V and 0 bases from J, the junction kept 14 bases outside the gene matches. The CDR3 is 17 amino acids. Germline-derived CDR1 and CDR2 are LNHDA and SQIVND (reference sequence). CDR3 bases: TGTGCCAGTACTTCCCGACAGTTCAGGGGGTTGAACACTGAAGCTTTCTTT. Protein: CASTSRQFRGLNTEAFF.

This clonotype was observed many times. V and J are TRBV12-3 or TRBV12-4 and TRBJ1-5; D gene ambiguous. The CDR3 is made up of 15 amino acids. Trimming cost V 5 bases and J 0 bases, with 11 bases left between them. CDR3 coding DNA: TGTGCCAGCAGTCCAGTAAGAGGTAGCAATCAGCCCCAGCATTTT. Its translation is CASSPVRGSNQPQHF.

This clonotype was seen at least ten times. The CDR3 sequence: CASSQGSRQPQHF. CDR3 sequence (DNA): TGCGCCAGCAGCCAAGGATCGCGGCAGCCCCAGCATTTT. The J gene is TRBJ1-5, the V gene TRBV4-1, with D unclear. This CDR3 has 13 amino acids. The germline V gene encodes CDR1 MGHRA and CDR2 YSYEKL. Trimming cost V 1 base and J 7 bases, with 8 bases left between them.